These T cell receptor beta chains were read from a single sample in a study of PD-L1 blockade in urothelial cancer. Clones were read by immunoSEQ multiplex PCR, and TCRdb kept only the in-frame ones, dropping some. The sample has about 100,000 clones, roughly nine tenths seen once. The sequenced sample was PBMCs, obtained around atezolizumab (anti-PD-L1) treatment. Source of these receptors: a woman older than 75 with urothelial cancer. Each CDR3 is given with its conserved first and last residue. The order of the fields is CDR3 protein, CDR3 DNA, D gene, clone size, V gene, J gene. D genes are given only for firm matches. Size is stated for part of the rows, as once, few or many counts, or as a class when the clone is expanded.

CDR3aa: CASGEANYGYTF; CDR3nt: TGTGCCAGCGGCGAGGCGAACTATGGCTACACCTTC; d_gene: -; abundance: once; v_gene: TRBV28; j_gene: TRBJ1-2
CDR3aa: CASSLGGQDTDTQYF; CDR3nt: TGCGCCAGCAGCTTGGGTGGGCAGGACACAGATACGCAGTATTTT; d_gene: -; abundance: -; v_gene: TRBV5-1; j_gene: TRBJ2-3
CDR3aa: CASSRTGGEAFF; CDR3nt: TGTGCCAGCAGTAGGACAGGGGGTGAAGCTTTCTTT; d_gene: TRBD1; abundance: -; v_gene: TRBV27; j_gene: TRBJ1-1
CDR3aa: CSPQGGNEQFF; CDR3nt: TGCAGTCCACAGGGGGGGAATGAGCAGTTCTTC; d_gene: -; abundance: -; v_gene: TRBV20-1; j_gene: TRBJ2-1
CDR3aa: CASWTSGSWNEQFF; CDR3nt: TGTGCCAGTTGGACTAGCGGGAGTTGGAATGAGCAGTTCTTC; d_gene: TRBD2; abundance: -; v_gene: TRBV2; j_gene: TRBJ2-1
CDR3aa: CASSQGLVSDTQYF; CDR3nt: TGTGCCAGCAGCCAAGGTCTAGTGTCAGATACGCAGTATTTT; d_gene: -; abundance: -; v_gene: TRBV4-2; j_gene: TRBJ2-3
CDR3aa: CASSPGTGASEAFF; CDR3nt: TGTGCCAGCAGCCCCGGGACAGGCGCTTCTGAAGCTTTCTTT; d_gene: TRBD1; abundance: once; v_gene: TRBV2; j_gene: TRBJ1-1
CDR3aa: CASRSPRGGDQETQYF; CDR3nt: TGTGCCAGCAGATCCCCCAGGGGAGGGGACCAAGAGACCCAGTACTTC; d_gene: -; abundance: -; v_gene: TRBV28; j_gene: TRBJ2-5
CDR3aa: CASSPTDRVGAFF; CDR3nt: TGTGCCAGCAGTCCCACCGACAGGGTGGGGGCTTTCTTT; d_gene: TRBD1; abundance: -; v_gene: TRBV28; j_gene: TRBJ1-1
CDR3aa: CASSPLPGGLAGDEQFF; CDR3nt: TGTGCCAGCAGCCCCCTCCCGGGGGGACTAGCAGGCGATGAGCAGTTCTTC; d_gene: TRBD2; abundance: -; v_gene: TRBV9; j_gene: TRBJ2-1
CDR3aa: CASSSGLTSTDTQYF; CDR3nt: TGTGCCAGCAGCTCAGGCTTAACTAGTACAGATACGCAGTATTTT; d_gene: -; abundance: -; v_gene: TRBV5-4; j_gene: TRBJ2-3
CDR3aa: CASTRDRGTGGYTF; CDR3nt: TGTGCCAGCACCCGGGACAGGGGGACGGGCGGCTACACCTTC; d_gene: TRBD1; abundance: -; v_gene: TRBV6-6; j_gene: TRBJ1-2
CDR3aa: CASTSGGRRDTEAFF; CDR3nt: TGTGCCAGCACCTCGGGGGGGAGGAGGGACACTGAAGCTTTCTTT; d_gene: -; abundance: -; v_gene: TRBV28; j_gene: TRBJ1-1
CDR3aa: CAWSTQYNEQFF; CDR3nt: TGTGCCTGGAGTACGCAGTACAATGAGCAGTTCTTC; d_gene: -; abundance: -; v_gene: TRBV30; j_gene: TRBJ2-1
CDR3aa: CASSPSGGSGSISEQFF; CDR3nt: TGTGCCAGCAGTCCCTCGGGGGGTAGCGGGAGCATCAGTGAGCAGTTCTTC; d_gene: TRBD2; abundance: -; v_gene: TRBV6-4; j_gene: TRBJ2-1
CDR3aa: CASSPPGQENEKLFF; CDR3nt: TGTGCCAGCAGCCCCCCGGGACAGGAGAATGAAAAACTGTTTTTT; d_gene: TRBD1; abundance: -; v_gene: TRBV6-6; j_gene: TRBJ1-4
CDR3aa: CASSPSGYQETQYF; CDR3nt: TGTGCCAGCAGTCCTAGCGGTTACCAAGAGACCCAGTACTTC; d_gene: TRBD2; abundance: once; v_gene: TRBV2; j_gene: TRBJ2-5
CDR3aa: CASSQGQGRNTIYF; CDR3nt: TGTGCCAGCAGCCAGGGACAGGGGAGGAACACCATATATTTT; d_gene: TRBD1; abundance: -; v_gene: TRBV5-4; j_gene: TRBJ1-3
CDR3aa: CASSLAREQYF; CDR3nt: TGCGCCAGCAGCTTGGCCCGGGAGCAGTACTTC; d_gene: -; abundance: -; v_gene: TRBV5-1; j_gene: TRBJ2-7
CDR3aa: CASQLAGLEQFF; CDR3nt: TGTGCCAGCCAACTAGCGGGTCTTGAGCAGTTCTTC; d_gene: TRBD2; abundance: -; v_gene: TRBV6-1; j_gene: TRBJ2-1
CDR3aa: CASGAGTSSTDTQYF; CDR3nt: TGCGCCAGCGGGGCCGGGACTAGCAGCACAGATACGCAGTATTTT; d_gene: TRBD2; abundance: once; v_gene: TRBV5-1; j_gene: TRBJ2-3
CDR3aa: CALQSADSGANVLTF; CDR3nt: TGTGCCTTACAGTCTGCTGACTCTGGGGCCAACGTCCTGACTTTC; d_gene: -; abundance: -; v_gene: TRBV10-3; j_gene: TRBJ2-6
CDR3aa: CASTTGGAGTGELFF; CDR3nt: TGTGCCAGCACCACGGGCGGGGCTGGAACCGGGGAGCTGTTTTTT; d_gene: -; abundance: -; v_gene: TRBV6-5; j_gene: TRBJ2-2
CDR3aa: CASSRTGAYNEKLFF; CDR3nt: TGTGCCAGCTCCCGCACAGGTGCTTATAATGAAAAACTGTTTTTT; d_gene: -; abundance: once; v_gene: TRBV18; j_gene: TRBJ1-4
CDR3aa: CASSSPGQTYEQYF; CDR3nt: TGCGCCAGCAGCTCCCCGGGACAGACCTACGAGCAGTACTTC; d_gene: TRBD1; abundance: -; v_gene: TRBV5-1; j_gene: TRBJ2-7
CDR3aa: CASSESRTGFRADTQYF; CDR3nt: TGCGCCAGCAGTGAGTCCAGGACAGGGTTTAGAGCAGATACGCAGTATTTT; d_gene: TRBD1; abundance: once; v_gene: TRBV10-1; j_gene: TRBJ2-3
CDR3aa: CASSVRGRGGTVGELFF; CDR3nt: TGTGCCAGCAGCGTGAGGGGCCGTGGGGGGACGGTCGGGGAGCTGTTTTTT; d_gene: -; abundance: -; v_gene: TRBV9; j_gene: TRBJ2-2
CDR3aa: CAWSVRLWTGSRPGANVLTF; CDR3nt: TGTGCCTGGAGTGTACGACTTTGGACAGGGAGTCGACCTGGGGCCAACGTCCTGACTTTC; d_gene: TRBD1; abundance: -; v_gene: TRBV30; j_gene: TRBJ2-6
CDR3aa: CAWGQGVGGTEAFF; CDR3nt: TGTGCCTGGGGACAGGGGGTGGGGGGCACTGAAGCTTTCTTT; d_gene: TRBD1; abundance: once; v_gene: TRBV30; j_gene: TRBJ1-1
CDR3aa: CASSLAGTERGNTIYF; CDR3nt: TGTGCCAGCAGCTTGGCTGGCACGGAGAGGGGAAACACCATATATTTT; d_gene: -; abundance: -; v_gene: TRBV5-4; j_gene: TRBJ1-3
CDR3aa: CASRPTGNYEQYF; CDR3nt: TGTGCCAGCAGGCCCACGGGAAACTACGAGCAGTACTTC; d_gene: -; abundance: -; v_gene: TRBV28; j_gene: TRBJ2-7
CDR3aa: CASSLQLPGEVRTYEQYF; CDR3nt: TGTGCCAGCAGCCTCCAACTCCCCGGAGAAGTTAGGACCTACGAGCAGTACTTC; d_gene: -; abundance: once; v_gene: TRBV7-2; j_gene: TRBJ2-7
CDR3aa: CASSVGDGRAEGEQYF; CDR3nt: TGTGCCAGCAGCGTAGGTGACGGGAGGGCCGAGGGCGAGCAGTACTTC; d_gene: TRBD2; abundance: -; v_gene: TRBV9; j_gene: TRBJ2-7
CDR3aa: CASSGGTSGNVRKQYF; CDR3nt: TGCGCCAGCAGCGGGGGGACTAGCGGGAATGTTAGGAAGCAGTACTTC; d_gene: TRBD2; abundance: -; v_gene: TRBV5-1; j_gene: TRBJ2-7
CDR3aa: CASSPLAGEETQYF; CDR3nt: TGCGCCAGCAGCCCGTTAGCGGGAGAAGAGACCCAGTACTTC; d_gene: TRBD2; abundance: -; v_gene: TRBV5-1; j_gene: TRBJ2-5
CDR3aa: CASERWNTEAFF; CDR3nt: TGTGCCAGCGAACGGTGGAACACTGAAGCTTTCTTT; d_gene: -; abundance: once; v_gene: TRBV7-9; j_gene: TRBJ1-1
CDR3aa: CATSRAGGSHEQFF; CDR3nt: TGTGCCACCTCTCGGGCGGGAGGGAGCCATGAGCAGTTCTTC; d_gene: TRBD2; abundance: -; v_gene: TRBV15; j_gene: TRBJ2-1
CDR3aa: CASSTGGVEQFF; CDR3nt: TGTGCCAGCAGTACGGGAGGGGTTGAGCAGTTCTTC; d_gene: TRBD2; abundance: -; v_gene: TRBV25-1; j_gene: TRBJ2-1
CDR3aa: CASSQVYEQYF; CDR3nt: TGTGCCAGCAGCCAAGTATACGAGCAGTACTTC; d_gene: -; abundance: -; v_gene: TRBV14; j_gene: TRBJ2-7
CDR3aa: CASSVDVSSYNEQFF; CDR3nt: TGTGCCAGCAGCGTAGACGTCAGCTCCTACAATGAGCAGTTCTTC; d_gene: -; abundance: -; v_gene: TRBV9; j_gene: TRBJ2-1